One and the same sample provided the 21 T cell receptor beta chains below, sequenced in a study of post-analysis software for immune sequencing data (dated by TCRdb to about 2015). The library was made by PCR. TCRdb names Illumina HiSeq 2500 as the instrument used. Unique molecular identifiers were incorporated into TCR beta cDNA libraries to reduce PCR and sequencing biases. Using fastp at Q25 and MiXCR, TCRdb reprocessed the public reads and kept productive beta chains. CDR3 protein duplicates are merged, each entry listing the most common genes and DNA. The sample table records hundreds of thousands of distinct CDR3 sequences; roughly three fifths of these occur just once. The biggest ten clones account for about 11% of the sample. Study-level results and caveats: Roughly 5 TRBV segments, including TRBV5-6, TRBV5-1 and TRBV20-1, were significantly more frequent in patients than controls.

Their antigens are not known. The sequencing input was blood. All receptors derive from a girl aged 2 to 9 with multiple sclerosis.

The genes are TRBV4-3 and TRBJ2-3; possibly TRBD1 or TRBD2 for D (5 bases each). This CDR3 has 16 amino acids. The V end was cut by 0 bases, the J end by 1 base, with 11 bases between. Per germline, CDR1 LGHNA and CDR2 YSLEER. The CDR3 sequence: CASSQEGRYRTDTQYF. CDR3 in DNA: TGCGCCAGCAGCCAAGAGGGACGGTACCGCACAGATACGCAGTATTTT.

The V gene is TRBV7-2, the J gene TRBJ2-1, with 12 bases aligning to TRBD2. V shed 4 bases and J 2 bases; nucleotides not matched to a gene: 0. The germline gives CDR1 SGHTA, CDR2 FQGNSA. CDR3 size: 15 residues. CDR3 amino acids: CASSWTSGTYNEQFF. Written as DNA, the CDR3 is TGTGCCAGCAGCTGGACTAGCGGGACCTACAATGAGCAGTTCTTC.

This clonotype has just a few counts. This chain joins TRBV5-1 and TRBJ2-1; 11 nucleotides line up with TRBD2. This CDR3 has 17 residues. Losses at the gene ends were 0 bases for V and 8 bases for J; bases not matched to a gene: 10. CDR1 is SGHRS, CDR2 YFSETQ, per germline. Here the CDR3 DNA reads TGCGCCAGCAGCTTGGACAAGACTAGCGGGATAAAGGATGAGCAGTTCTTC. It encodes CASSLDKTSGIKDEQFF.

The CDR3 DNA reads TGTGCCAGCAGCTTAGGGTTATTCTCCTACAATGAGCAGTTCTTC. Its protein product is CASSLGLFSYNEQFF. The chain carries TRBV7-2 and TRBJ2-1, with D unresolved. Germline V lookup: CDR1 SGHTA, CDR2 FQGNSA. V was cut by 1 base and J by 0 bases, with 7 bases left in between. CDR3 size: 15 residues.

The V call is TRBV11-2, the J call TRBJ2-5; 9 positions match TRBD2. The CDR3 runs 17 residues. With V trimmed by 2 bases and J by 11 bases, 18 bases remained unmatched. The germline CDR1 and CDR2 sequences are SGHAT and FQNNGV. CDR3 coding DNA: TGTGCCAGCAGCTTATGGGGCCCTAGCGGGGTATACAATGAGCAGTACTTC. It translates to CASSLWGPSGVYNEQYF.

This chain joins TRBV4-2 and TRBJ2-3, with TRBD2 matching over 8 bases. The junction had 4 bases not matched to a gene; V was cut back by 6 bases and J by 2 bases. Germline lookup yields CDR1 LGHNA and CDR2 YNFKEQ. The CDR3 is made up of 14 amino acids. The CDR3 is CASSRRGVTDTQYF. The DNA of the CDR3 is TGTGCCAGCAGTCGGCGGGGGGTCACAGATACGCAGTATTTT.

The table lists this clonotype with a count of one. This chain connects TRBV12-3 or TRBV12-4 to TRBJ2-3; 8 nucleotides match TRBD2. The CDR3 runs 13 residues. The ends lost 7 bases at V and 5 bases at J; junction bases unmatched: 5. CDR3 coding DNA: TGTGCCAGCACCGGGAGGGCGAGAGATACGCAGTATTTT. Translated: CASTGRARDTQYF.

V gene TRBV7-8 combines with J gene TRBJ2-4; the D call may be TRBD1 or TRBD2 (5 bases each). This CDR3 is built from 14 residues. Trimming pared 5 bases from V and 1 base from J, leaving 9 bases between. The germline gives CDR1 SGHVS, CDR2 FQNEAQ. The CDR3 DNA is TGTGCCAGCAGCGCCTGGGGGGCCAAAAACATTCAGTACTTC. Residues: CASSAWGAKNIQYF.

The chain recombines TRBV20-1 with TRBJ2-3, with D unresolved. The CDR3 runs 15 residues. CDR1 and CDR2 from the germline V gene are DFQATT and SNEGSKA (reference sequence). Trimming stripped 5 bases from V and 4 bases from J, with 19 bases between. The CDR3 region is CSALRSRLVSDTQYF. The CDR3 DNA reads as TGCAGTGCTCTTCGTTCTAGATTGGTGTCAGATACGCAGTATTTT.

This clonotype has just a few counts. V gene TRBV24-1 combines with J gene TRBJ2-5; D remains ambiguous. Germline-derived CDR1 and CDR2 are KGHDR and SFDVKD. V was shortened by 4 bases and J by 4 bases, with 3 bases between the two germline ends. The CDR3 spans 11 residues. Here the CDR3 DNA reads TGTGCCACCAGTGACGCAGAGACCCAGTACTTC. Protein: CATSDAETQYF.

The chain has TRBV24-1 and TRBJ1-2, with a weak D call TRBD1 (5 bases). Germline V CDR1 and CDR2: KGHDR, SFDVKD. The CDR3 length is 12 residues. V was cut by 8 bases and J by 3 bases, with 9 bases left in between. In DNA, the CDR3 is TGTGCCACCACCGGGGGAGACTATGGCTACACCTTC. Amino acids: CATTGGDYGYTF.

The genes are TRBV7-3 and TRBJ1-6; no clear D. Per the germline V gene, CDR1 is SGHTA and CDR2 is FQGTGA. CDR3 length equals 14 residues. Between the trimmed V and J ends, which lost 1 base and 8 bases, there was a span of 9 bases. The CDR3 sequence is CASSLIGPDSPLHF. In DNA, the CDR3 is TGTGCCAGCAGCTTAATTGGCCCGGATTCACCCCTCCACTTT.

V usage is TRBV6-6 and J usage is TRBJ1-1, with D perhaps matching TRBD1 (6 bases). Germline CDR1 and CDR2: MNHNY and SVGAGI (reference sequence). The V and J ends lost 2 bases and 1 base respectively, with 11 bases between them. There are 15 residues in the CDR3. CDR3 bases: TGTGCCAGCAGTTACGGGGGCAGAACGAACACTGAAGCTTTCTTT. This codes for CASSYGGRTNTEAFF.

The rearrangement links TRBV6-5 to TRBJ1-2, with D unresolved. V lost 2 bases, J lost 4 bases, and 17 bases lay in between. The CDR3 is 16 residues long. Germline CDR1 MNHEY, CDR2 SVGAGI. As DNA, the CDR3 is TGTGCCAGCAGTTACCTAGGGCCACGAGGGCCCTATGGCTACACCTTC. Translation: CASSYLGPRGPYGYTF.

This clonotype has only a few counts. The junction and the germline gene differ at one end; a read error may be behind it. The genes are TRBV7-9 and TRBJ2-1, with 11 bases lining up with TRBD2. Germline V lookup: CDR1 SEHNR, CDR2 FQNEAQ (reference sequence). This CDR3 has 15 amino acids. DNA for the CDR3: TGCGCCAGCAGCGCAGGGACTAGCGGCGCCAATGAGCAGTTCTTC. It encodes CASSAGTSGANEQFF. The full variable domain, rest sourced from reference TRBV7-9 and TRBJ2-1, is DTGVSQNPRHKITKRGQNVTFRCDPISEHNRLYWYRQTLGQGPEFLTYFQNEAQLEKSRLLSDRFSAERPKGSFSTLEIQRTEQGDSAMYLCASSAGTSGANEQFFGPGTRLTVL.

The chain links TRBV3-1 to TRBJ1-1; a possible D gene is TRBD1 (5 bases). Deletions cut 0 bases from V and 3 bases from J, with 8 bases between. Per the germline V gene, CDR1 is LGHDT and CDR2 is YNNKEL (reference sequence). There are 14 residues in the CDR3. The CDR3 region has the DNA TGTGCCAGCAGCCAAGAGGGAGGGGACACTGAAGCTTTCTTT. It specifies CASSQEGGDTEAFF.

CDR3 sequence: CATSRAGARSYEQYF. The CDR3 DNA follows: TGTGCCACCAGCAGAGCAGGGGCCCGTTCCTACGAGCAGTACTTC. The chain is built from TRBV15 and TRBJ2-7; D perhaps matches TRBD1 (6 bases). Germline assignment: CDR1 LNHNV and CDR2 YYDKDF (reference sequence). The CDR3 is made up of 15 amino acids. V was trimmed by 1 base and J by 1 base, leaving 11 bases between them.

CDR3 nucleotide sequence: TGTGCCAGCAGCTTTTGGCGGGGCACAGATACGCAGTATTTT. Translating it yields CASSFWRGTDTQYF. The chain has TRBV7-6 and TRBJ2-3; possible D gene TRBD2, 5 bases. The CDR3 has 14 amino acids. Germline V lookup: CDR1 SGHVS, CDR2 FNYEAQ. Trimming stripped 3 bases from V and 1 base from J, with 8 bases between.

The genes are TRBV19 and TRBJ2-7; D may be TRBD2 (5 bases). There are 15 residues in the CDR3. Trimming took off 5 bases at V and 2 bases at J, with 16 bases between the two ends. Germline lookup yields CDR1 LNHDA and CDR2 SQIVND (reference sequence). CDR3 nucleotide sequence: TGTGCCAGTAGTGCTACGGGATTCTTACCCTACGAGCAGTACTTC. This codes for CASSATGFLPYEQYF.

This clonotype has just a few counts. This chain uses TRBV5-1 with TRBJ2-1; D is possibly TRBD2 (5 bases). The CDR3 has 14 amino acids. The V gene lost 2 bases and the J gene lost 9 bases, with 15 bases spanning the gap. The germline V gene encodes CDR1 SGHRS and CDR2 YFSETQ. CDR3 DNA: TGCGCCAGCAGCTTCGGAACCTCCAGCGGTGAGCAGTTCTTC. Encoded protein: CASSFGTSSGEQFF.

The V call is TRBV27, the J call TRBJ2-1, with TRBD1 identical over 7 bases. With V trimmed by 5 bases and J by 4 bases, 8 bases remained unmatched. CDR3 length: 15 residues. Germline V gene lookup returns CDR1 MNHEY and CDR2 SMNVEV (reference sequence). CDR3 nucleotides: TGTGCCAGCAGTAGGACAGGCATTATGTACAATGAGCAGTTCTTC. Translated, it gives CASSRTGIMYNEQFF.